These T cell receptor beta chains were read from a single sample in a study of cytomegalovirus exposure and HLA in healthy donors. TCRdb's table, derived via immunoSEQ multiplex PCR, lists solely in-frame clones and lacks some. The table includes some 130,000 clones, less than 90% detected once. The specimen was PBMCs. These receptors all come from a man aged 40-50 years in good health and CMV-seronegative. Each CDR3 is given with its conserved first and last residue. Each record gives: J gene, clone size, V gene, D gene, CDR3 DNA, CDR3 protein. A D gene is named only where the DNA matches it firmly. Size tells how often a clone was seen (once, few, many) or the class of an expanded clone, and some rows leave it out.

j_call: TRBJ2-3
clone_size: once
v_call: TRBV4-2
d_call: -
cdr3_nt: TGTGCCAGCAGCCAGAGGGGGTCCAGCGGCAGCACAGATACGCAGTATTTT
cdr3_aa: CASSQRGSSGSTDTQYF

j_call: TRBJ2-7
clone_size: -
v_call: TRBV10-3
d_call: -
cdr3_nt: TGTGCCATCAGTGATTGGGGAGGCGAGCAGTACTTC
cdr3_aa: CAISDWGGEQYF

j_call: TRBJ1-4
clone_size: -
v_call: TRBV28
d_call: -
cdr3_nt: TGTGCCAGCACCCTTCCGGGGGGGCGCGGGGAACTGTTTTTT
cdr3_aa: CASTLPGGRGELFF

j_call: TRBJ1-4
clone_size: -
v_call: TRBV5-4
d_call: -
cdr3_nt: TGTGCCAGCAGTCATGACAGAAATGAAAAACTGTTTTTT
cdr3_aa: CASSHDRNEKLFF

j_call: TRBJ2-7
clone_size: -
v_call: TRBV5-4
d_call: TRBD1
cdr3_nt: TGTGCCAGCACCCCGGTACAGGGGGCGTCCGGGCAGTACTTC
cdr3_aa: CASTPVQGASGQYF

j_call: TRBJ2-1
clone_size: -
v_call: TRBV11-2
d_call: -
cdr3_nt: TGTGCCAGCAGTTTAGGCGAGGGTACCACCAACAATGAGCAGTTCTTC
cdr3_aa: CASSLGEGTTNNEQFF

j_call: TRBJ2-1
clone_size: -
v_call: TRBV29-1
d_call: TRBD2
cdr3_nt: TGCAGCGTTGTAGCGGGAGGAAACAATGAGCAGTTCTTC
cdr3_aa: CSVVAGGNNEQFF

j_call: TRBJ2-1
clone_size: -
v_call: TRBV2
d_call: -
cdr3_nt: TGTGCCAGCAGCGGTTCGGGCCGGGGAGGGGGGTACAATGAGCAGTTCTTC
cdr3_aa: CASSGSGRGGGYNEQFF

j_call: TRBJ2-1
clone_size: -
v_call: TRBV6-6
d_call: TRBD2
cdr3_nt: TGTGCCAGCAGGGGACTAGCGGGGCTAGGGGGTGAGCAGTTCTTC
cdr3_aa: CASRGLAGLGGEQFF

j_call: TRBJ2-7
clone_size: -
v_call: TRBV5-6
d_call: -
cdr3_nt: TGTGCCAGCAGCTTGGGGGGGGTAAACGAGCAGTACTTC
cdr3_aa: CASSLGGVNEQYF

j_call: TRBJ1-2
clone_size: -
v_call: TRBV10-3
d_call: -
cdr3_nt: TGTGCCATCAGTGAGTCGCACAGGGCGGATGGCTACACCTTC
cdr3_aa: CAISESHRADGYTF

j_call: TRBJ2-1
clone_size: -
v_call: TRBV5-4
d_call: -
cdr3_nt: TGTGCCAGCAGCCCTTCCATCGGGGAAGGGGGCAATGAGCAGTTCTTC
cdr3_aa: CASSPSIGEGGNEQFF

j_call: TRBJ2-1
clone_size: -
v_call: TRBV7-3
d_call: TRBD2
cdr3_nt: TGTGCCAGCAGCTTAAGGGCTAGCGGGTTCTCCTACAATGAGCAGTTCTTC
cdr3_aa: CASSLRASGFSYNEQFF

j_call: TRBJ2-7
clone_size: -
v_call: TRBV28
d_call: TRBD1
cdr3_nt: TGTGCCAGCAGTCCATCCGGGACAGGGGGTTACGAGCAGTACTTC
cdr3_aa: CASSPSGTGGYEQYF

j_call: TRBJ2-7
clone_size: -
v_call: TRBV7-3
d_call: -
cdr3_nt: TGTGCCAGCAGCTTAACAAGAGACTCCTACGAGCAGTACTTC
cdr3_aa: CASSLTRDSYEQYF

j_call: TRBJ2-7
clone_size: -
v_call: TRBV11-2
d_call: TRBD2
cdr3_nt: TGTGCCAGCAGCCCGATGGCTAGCGGGAGTTACGAGCAGTACTTC
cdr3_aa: CASSPMASGSYEQYF

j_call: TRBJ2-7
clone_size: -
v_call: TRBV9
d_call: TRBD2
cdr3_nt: TGTGCCAGCAGCGTAGGCTTATCTGGACTAGCGGGATCGAGCGAGCAGTACTTC
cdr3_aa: CASSVGLSGLAGSSEQYF

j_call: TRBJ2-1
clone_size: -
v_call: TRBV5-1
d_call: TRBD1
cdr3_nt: TGCGCCAGCAGCTACGGGACAGGGGGTGAGCAGTTCTTC
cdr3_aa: CASSYGTGGEQFF